This T cell receptor (beta chain) was recovered during a study of T cell changes during pregnancy in multiple sclerosis. The CDR3 spans 14 residues. Germline V gene lookup returns CDR1 SGDLS and CDR2 YYNGEE. The germline V and J ends were trimmed by 4 bases and 0 bases, with 11 bases remaining between them. Produced via immunoSEQ multiplex PCR; TCRdb's table is partial and in-frame only. The table includes around 25,000 clones, roughly 80% detected once. The chain employs TRBV9 and TRBJ2-7; unclear D gene. The specimen comprised CD8+ T cells from peripheral blood mononuclear cells, sampled in the first trimester of pregnancy. The TCR originated in a female donor in good health, enrolled as a control in a pregnancy study. The CDR3 sequence is CASSPAARSYEQYF. Here the CDR3 DNA reads TGTGCCAGCAGCCCCGCGGCGCGCTCCTACGAGCAGTACTTC.